A selection of T cell receptor beta chains follows, all from one sample in a study of cytomegalovirus exposure and HLA in healthy donors. Measured with immunoSEQ multiplex PCR; TCRdb has only the in-frame clones, and not every one. Of over 150,000 clones in the sample, around 77% were seen once. The sample taken for sequencing was PBMCs. The receptors come from a woman aged 50 to 65 in good health and CMV-seropositive. The CDR3 runs from the conserved cysteine through the conserved F or W. Fields, in order: D gene, V gene, clone size, J gene, CDR3 DNA, CDR3 protein. D genes are given only for firm matches. For some rows the clone size is stated as once, few or many, or as a class when expanded; others skip it.

>TRBD1|TRBV4-3|.|TRBJ2-7
TGCGCCAGCAGCCAAGCTGCCGACAGGGGTCTTTCCTACGAGCAGTACTTC
CASSQAADRGLSYEQYF
>.|TRBV2|.|TRBJ2-1
TGTGCCAGCAGTTCCATCACGGACAATGAGCAGTTCTTC
CASSSITDNEQFF
>TRBD2|TRBV11-2|once|TRBJ2-1
TGTGCCAGCAGCTTAGCACAACGGGGGGGCAATGAGCAGTTCTTC
CASSLAQRGGNEQFF
>.|TRBV2|.|TRBJ2-7
TGTGCCAGCGCAGGGTCTGGGGAGCAGTACTTC
CASAGSGEQYF
>.|TRBV2|.|TRBJ2-2
TGTGCCAGCAGTGAACAAGGACAAGGGGCCGGGGAGCTGTTTTTT
CASSEQGQGAGELFF
>TRBD1|TRBV4-2|.|TRBJ1-3
TGTGCCAGCAGCTTCCCGACAGGGTCCTCTGGAAACACCATATATTTT
CASSFPTGSSGNTIYF
>.|TRBV28|.|TRBJ2-7
TGTGCCAGCAGGGACAGCCCCTCCTACGAGCAGTACTTC
CASRDSPSYEQYF
>TRBD2|TRBV5-5|.|TRBJ2-1
TGTGCCAGCAGCTTGGGACTAGCGGGAGTTAGCTCCTACAATGAGCAGTTCTTC
CASSLGLAGVSSYNEQFF
>.|TRBV9|.|TRBJ1-1
TGTGCCAGCGGTCGGGACATCGGGCTGTCTGAAGCTTTCTTT
CASGRDIGLSEAFF
>TRBD1|TRBV5-6|.|TRBJ2-6
TGTGCCAGCAGCTCGCTGAGGGACAGGGCTTCGACTGGGGCCAACGTCCTGACTTTC
CASSSLRDRASTGANVLTF
>TRBD2|TRBV28|.|TRBJ2-5
TGTGCCAGCAGTCCGGCCGGCGGGGGGGCAGGAGAGACCCAGTACTTC
CASSPAGGGAGETQYF
>TRBD1|TRBV11-2|few|TRBJ1-2
TGTGCCAGCAGCCGTGACAGGGGTACCTATGGCTACACCTTC
CASSRDRGTYGYTF
>TRBD1|TRBV7-8|.|TRBJ2-2
TGTGCCAGCAGCCTCGCAGGGGGCATCACCGGGGAGCTGTTTTTT
CASSLAGGITGELFF
>.|TRBV4-3|.|TRBJ1-6
TGCGCCAGCAGCCAAGAAAATCCGGGACTGTTGAATTCACCCCTCCACTTT
CASSQENPGLLNSPLHF
>TRBD1|TRBV19|.|TRBJ2-3
TGTGCCAGTAGCAAGAGACAGGGAATCACAGATACGCAGTATTTT
CASSKRQGITDTQYF
>TRBD2|TRBV7-2|.|TRBJ2-3
TGTGCCAGCAGCCTCCCTACTAGCGGGGGTAGCACAGATACGCAGTATTTT
CASSLPTSGGSTDTQYF
>.|TRBV7-2|.|TRBJ2-2
TGTGCCAGCAGCTTAGTAGCTCGGAACACCGGGGAGCTGTTTTTT
CASSLVARNTGELFF
>.|TRBV5-1|.|TRBJ1-5
TGCGCCAGCAGCTTGGACAGGAGCAATCAGCCCCAGCATTTT
CASSLDRSNQPQHF
>TRBD1|TRBV7-6|.|TRBJ1-5
TGTGCCAGCAGCTCCGGCCCGGGACAGCGCCAGCCCCAGCATTTT
CASSSGPGQRQPQHF
>TRBD1|TRBV19|.|TRBJ1-4
TGTGCCAGTAGTGACACCAGGGGGCTGAGTAATGAAAAACTGTTTTTT
CASSDTRGLSNEKLFF
>.|TRBV14|.|TRBJ1-4
TGTGCCAGCAGCCAATCGTTCTCGCTGGGGGGTGAAAAACTGTTTTTT
CASSQSFSLGGEKLFF
>.|TRBV4-1|.|TRBJ2-6
TGCGCCAGCAGCCAAGAACAATTTTCTGGGGCCAACGTCCTGACTTTC
CASSQEQFSGANVLTF
>.|TRBV5-1|.|TRBJ2-2
TGCGCCAGCACCCCGCTAACCCCAAACACCGGGGAGCTGTTTTTT
CASTPLTPNTGELFF
>TRBD1|TRBV6-6|.|TRBJ1-5
TGTGCCAGCAGTTACTCGGACAGGGGCAATCAGCCCCAGCATTTT
CASSYSDRGNQPQHF
>.|TRBV10-3|.|TRBJ2-2
TGTGCCACGGAGGGTAACACCGGGGAGCTGTTTTTT
CATEGNTGELFF
>TRBD1|TRBV29-1|.|TRBJ2-7
TGCAGCGTTGCACAGGGGAACTACGAGCAGTACTTC
CSVAQGNYEQYF
>TRBD2|TRBV2|.|TRBJ2-7
TGTGCCAGCTCCGGGAGGGGGGTTTACGAGCAGTACTTC
CASSGRGVYEQYF
>TRBD1|TRBV7-9|.|TRBJ2-5
TGTGCCAGCAGCCGTGGACAGGGTTACCAAGAGACCCAGTACTTC
CASSRGQGYQETQYF
>.|TRBV7-3|.|TRBJ2-1
TGTGCCAGCAGCTTAAAGCCCCCTCTAGACTCTGAGCAGTTCTTC
CASSLKPPLDSEQFF
>.|TRBV7-2|.|TRBJ1-5
TGTGCCAGCAGCCCCGACAGGTCCGGTCAGCCCCAGCATTTT
CASSPDRSGQPQHF
>TRBD1|TRBV7-2|.|TRBJ1-2
TGTGCCAGCAGCTTTTTACAGGGGACTCGGGGCTACACCTTC
CASSFLQGTRGYTF
>TRBD1|TRBV11-3|once|TRBJ2-7
TGTGCCAGCAGCTTAGGGACAGGGGGCTCCTACGAGCAGTACTTC
CASSLGTGGSYEQYF
>.|TRBV7-2|.|TRBJ1-4
TGTGCCAGCAGCTTAGGGCAGAACGAAAAACTGTTTTTT
CASSLGQNEKLFF
>.|TRBV11-3|.|TRBJ2-5
TGTGCCAGCAGCTTAAGTTCCGGGTACCGGGAGACCCAGTACTTC
CASSLSSGYRETQYF